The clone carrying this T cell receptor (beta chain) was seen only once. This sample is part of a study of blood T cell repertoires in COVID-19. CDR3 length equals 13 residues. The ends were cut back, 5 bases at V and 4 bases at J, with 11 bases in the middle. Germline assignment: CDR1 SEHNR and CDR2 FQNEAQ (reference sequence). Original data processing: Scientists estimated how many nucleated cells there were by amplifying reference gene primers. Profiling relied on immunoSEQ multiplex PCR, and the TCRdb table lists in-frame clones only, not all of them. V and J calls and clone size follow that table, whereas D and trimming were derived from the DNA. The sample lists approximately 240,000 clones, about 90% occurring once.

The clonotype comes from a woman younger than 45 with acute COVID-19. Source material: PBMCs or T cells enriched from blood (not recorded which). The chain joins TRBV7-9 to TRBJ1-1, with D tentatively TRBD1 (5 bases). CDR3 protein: CASSPRDRTEAFF. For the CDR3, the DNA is TGTGCCAGCAGCCCCAGGGATCGCACTGAAGCTTTCTTT.